This TCR beta chain was captured by sequencing in a study of CXCR3-negative and CXCR3-positive naive CD8 T cells. Notes on the study in general: Memory cells showed distinct TRBV-TRBJ patterns, while the two naive subsets matched. Partially decreased CXCR3 expression was recorded after cryopreservation, and fresh PBMCs were used in most assays. More hydrophobic TRB CDR3s were found in CXCR3-positive naive cells than in CXCR3-negative naive cells.

Via 5' RACE with UMI labels, TRB cDNA libraries were prepared. TCRdb re-called the 5' RACE reads; one entry per CDR3 protein, DNA not given. Its listing shows about 98,000 distinct CDR3 sequences. CD45RO-CCR7+CD27+CD95- was the phenotype of naive CD8+ T cells. CDR3 length equals 15 residues. Germline V CDR1 and CDR2: LGHDT, YNNKEL (reference sequence). Comments on this clonotype: Antigen specificity is unknown.

The chain combines TRBV3-1 with TRBJ2-3. The receptor was isolated from a human donor in good health. Some clones in this sample may be carry-over from other donors' samples. The sequenced material came from naive CXCR3+ CD8+ T cells from blood. Subset in this sample: CD45RO-CCR7+CD27+CD95- naive CD8+ T cells expressing CXCR3 (TNR3+). The CDR3 loop reads CASSPPTTSTDTQYF.